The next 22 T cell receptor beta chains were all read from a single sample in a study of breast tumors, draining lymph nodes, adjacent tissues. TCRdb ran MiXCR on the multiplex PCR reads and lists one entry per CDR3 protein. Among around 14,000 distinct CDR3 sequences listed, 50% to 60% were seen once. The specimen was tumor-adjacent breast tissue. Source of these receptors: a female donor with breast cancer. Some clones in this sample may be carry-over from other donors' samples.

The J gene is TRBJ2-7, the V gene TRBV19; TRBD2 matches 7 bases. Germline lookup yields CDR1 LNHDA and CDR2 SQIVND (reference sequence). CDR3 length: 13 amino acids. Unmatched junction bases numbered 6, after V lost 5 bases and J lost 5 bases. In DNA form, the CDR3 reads TGTGCCAGTAGTCTCCGGGAGGCGGACGAGCAGTACTTC. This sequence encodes CASSLREADEQYF.

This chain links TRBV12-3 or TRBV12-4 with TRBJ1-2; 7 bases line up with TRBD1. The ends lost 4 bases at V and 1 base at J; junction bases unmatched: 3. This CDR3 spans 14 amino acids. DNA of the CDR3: TGTGCCAGCAGTTCGGGACAGAATAACTATGGCTACACCTTC. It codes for CASSSGQNNYGYTF.

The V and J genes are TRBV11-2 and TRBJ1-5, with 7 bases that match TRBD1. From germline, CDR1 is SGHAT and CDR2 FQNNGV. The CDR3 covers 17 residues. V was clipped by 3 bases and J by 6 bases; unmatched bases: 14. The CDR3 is CASSFRPDRDVGQPQHF. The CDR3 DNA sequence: TGTGCCAGCAGCTTCAGGCCAGACAGGGACGTGGGTCAGCCCCAGCATTTT.

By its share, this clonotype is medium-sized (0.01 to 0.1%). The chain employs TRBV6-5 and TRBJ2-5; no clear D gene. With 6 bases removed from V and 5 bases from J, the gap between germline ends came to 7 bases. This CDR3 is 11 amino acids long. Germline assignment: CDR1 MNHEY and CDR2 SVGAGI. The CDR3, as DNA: TGTGCCAGCAGGGGCCCCGAGACCCAGTACTTC. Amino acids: CASRGPETQYF.

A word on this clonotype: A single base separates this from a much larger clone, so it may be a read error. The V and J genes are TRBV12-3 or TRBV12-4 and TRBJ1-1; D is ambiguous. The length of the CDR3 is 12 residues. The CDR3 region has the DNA TGTGCCAGCAGTGGGGTTGCGACTGAAGCTCTCTTT. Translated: CASSGVATEALF.

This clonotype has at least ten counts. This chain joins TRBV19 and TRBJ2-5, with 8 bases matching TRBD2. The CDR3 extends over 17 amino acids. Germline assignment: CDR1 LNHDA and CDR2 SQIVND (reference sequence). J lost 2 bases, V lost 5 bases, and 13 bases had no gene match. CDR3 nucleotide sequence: TGTGCCAGTAGTCCACAAGCGGGGGCCCCGTTACAAGAGACCCAGTACTTC. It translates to CASSPQAGAPLQETQYF.

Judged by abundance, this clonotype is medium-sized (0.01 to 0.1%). CDR3 region: CSVVSTLGGQETQYF. The DNA for the CDR3 is TGCAGCGTTGTCTCGACACTAGGGGGACAAGAGACCCAGTACTTC. The rearrangement links TRBV29-1 to TRBJ2-5; TRBD1 is a possible D gene (6 bases). V gave up 4 bases and J gave up 2 bases, with 17 bases separating them. Germline loops: CDR1 SQVTM, CDR2 ANQGSEA. The CDR3 runs 15 residues.

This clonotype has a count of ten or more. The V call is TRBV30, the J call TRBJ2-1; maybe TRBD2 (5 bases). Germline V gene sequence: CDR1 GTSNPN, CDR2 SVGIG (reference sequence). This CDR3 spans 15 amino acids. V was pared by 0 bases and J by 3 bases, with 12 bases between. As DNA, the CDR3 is TGTGCCTGGAGTGTAGGACTGATACTCTACAATGAGCAGTTCTTC. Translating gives CAWSVGLILYNEQFF.

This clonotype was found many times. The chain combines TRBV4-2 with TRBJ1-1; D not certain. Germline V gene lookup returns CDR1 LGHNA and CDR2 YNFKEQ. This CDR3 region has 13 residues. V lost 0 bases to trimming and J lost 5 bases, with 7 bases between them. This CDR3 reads CASSQDLETEAFF. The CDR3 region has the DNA TGTGCCAGCAGCCAAGATTTGGAGACTGAAGCTTTCTTT.

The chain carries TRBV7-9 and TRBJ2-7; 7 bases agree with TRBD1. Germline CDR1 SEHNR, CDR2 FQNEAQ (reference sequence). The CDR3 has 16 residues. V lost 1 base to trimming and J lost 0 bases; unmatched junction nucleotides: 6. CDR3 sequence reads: CASSLVGQLSSYEQYF. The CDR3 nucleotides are TGTGCCAGCAGCTTAGTGGGACAGTTGAGCTCCTACGAGCAGTACTTC.

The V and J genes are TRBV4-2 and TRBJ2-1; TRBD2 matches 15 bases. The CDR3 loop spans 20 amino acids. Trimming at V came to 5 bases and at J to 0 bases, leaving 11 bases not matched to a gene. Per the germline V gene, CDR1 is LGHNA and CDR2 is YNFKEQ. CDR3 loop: CASSNLGLAGGGVSYNEQFF. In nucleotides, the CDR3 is TGTGCCAGCAGCAACCTGGGACTAGCGGGGGGAGGGGTCTCCTACAATGAGCAGTTCTTC.

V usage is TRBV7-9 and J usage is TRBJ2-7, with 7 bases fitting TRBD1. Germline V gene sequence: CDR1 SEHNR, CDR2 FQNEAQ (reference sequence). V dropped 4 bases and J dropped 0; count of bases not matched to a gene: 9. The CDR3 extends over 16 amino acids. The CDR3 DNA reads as TGTGCCAGCAGCTCCCTGGACGGGACAGACTCCTACGAGCAGTACTTC. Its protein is CASSSLDGTDSYEQYF.

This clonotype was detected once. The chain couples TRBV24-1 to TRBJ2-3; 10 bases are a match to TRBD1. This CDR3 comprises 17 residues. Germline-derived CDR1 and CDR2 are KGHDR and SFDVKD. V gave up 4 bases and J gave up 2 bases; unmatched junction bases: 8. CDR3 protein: CATSESGQGLVTDTQYF. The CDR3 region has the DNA TGTGCCACCAGTGAATCGGGACAGGGGTTGGTCACAGATACGCAGTATTTT.

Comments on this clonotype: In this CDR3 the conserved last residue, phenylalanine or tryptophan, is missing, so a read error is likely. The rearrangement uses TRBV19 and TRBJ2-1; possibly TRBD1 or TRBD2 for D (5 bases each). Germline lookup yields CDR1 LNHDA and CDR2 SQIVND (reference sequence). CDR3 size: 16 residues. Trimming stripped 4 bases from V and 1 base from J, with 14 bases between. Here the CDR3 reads CASSNRGERSYNEQFS. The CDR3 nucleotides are TGTGCCAGTAGTAATCGAGGGGAGAGGTCCTACAATGAGCAGTTCTCC.

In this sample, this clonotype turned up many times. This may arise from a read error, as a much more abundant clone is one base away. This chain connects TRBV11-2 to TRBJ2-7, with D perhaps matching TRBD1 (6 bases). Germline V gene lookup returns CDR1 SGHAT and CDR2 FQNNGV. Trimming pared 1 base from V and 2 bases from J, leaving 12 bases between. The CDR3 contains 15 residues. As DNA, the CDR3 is TGTGCCAGCAGCTTAGTGTCAGGGGCCCCCTACGAGCAGTACTTC. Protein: CASSLVSGAPYEQYF.

The CDR3 spells CASSLAWVAGGSETQYF. The CDR3 bases are TGCGCCAGCAGCTTGGCCTGGGTAGCGGGGGGGTCGGAGACCCAGTACTTC. The chain links TRBV5-1 to TRBJ2-5, with TRBD2 identical over 11 bases. The J segment lost 5 bases and the V segment lost 0 bases, leaving 9 bases of the junction unmatched. The CDR3 spans 17 residues. Germline CDR1 SGHRS, CDR2 YFSETQ.

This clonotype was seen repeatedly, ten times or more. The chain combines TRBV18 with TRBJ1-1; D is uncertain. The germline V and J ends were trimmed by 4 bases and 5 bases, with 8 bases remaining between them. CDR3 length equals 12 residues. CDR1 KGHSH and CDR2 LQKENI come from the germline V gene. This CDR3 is CASSLLGTEAFF. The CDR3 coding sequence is TGTGCCAGCTCACTGTTAGGGACTGAAGCTTTCTTT.

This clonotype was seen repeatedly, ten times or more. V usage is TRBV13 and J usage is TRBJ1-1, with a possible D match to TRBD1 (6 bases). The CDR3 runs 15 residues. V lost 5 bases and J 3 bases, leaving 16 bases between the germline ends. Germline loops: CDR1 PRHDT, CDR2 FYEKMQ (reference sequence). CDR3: CASSLRGAGDTEAFF. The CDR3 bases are TGTGCCAGCAGCCTCCGGGGGGCGGGGGACACTGAAGCTTTCTTT.

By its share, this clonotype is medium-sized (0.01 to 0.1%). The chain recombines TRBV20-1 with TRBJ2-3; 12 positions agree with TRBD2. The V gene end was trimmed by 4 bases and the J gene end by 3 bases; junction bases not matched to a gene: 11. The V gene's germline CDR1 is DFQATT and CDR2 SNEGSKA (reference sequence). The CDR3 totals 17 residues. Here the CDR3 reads CSATSPSGRALTDTQYF. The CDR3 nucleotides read TGCAGTGCTACCTCCCCTAGCGGGAGGGCCTTAACAGATACGCAGTATTTT.

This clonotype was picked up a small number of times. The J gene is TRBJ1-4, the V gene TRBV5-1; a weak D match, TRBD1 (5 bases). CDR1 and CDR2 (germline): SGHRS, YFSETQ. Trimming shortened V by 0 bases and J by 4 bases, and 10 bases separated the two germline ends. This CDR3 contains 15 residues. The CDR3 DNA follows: TGCGCCAGCAGCTTGGCCGGGACTCGTAATGAAAAACTGTTTTTT. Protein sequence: CASSLAGTRNEKLFF.

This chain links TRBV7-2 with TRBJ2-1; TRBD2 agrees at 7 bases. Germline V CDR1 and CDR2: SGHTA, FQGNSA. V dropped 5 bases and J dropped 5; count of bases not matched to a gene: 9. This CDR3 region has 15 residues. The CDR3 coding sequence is TGTGCCAGCAGCGTGGCCGGGACTACGAACAATGAGCAGTTCTTC. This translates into CASSVAGTTNNEQFF.

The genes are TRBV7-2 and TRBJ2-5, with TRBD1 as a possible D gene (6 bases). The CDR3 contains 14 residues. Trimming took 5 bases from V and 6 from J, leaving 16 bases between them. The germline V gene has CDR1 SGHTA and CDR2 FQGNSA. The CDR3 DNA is TGTGCCAGCAGCACTTCACAGGGATCCCAGACCCAGTACTTC. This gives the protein CASSTSQGSQTQYF.